This TCR beta chain was recorded in a study of CD8+ T cells in alopecia areata. Sequencing used cDNA as its template, made by extracting RNA and reverse transcribing it. Sequencing was performed with immunoSEQ multiplex PCR; in TCRdb, only in-frame clones are kept and a portion is missing. The sample lists about 97,000 clones, around 45% occurring once. Trimming took off 6 bases at V and 9 bases at J, with 15 bases between the two ends. The CDR3 has 13 amino acids. Germline V gives CDR1 MNHEY, CDR2 SVGAGI. The clonotype originates from a human donor with alopecia areata. The chain employs TRBV6-5 and TRBJ2-1; perhaps TRBD2 as D (6 bases). The specimen was CD4+ T cells sorted from blood. The CDR3 spells CASRAGGRGEQFF. The DNA for the CDR3 is TGTGCCAGCAGGGCTGGGGGGAGAGGTGAGCAGTTCTTC.